This T cell receptor (beta chain) was identified during a study of OX40 agonist ivuxolimab in advanced cancers. Turning to the overall study: Ivuxolimab was an agonistic, fully human IgG2 monoclonal antibody directed against OX40 (CD134), a costimulatory receptor. Intravenous ivuxolimab was administered to patients every 2 weeks at six dose levels: 0.01, 0.1, 0.3, 1.5, 3 and 10 mg/kg. Among the roughly 50 dose-escalation patients, around 19 had hepatocellular carcinoma, about 15 melanoma, 9 renal cell carcinoma and 9 head and neck cancer. The dose-escalation cohort was about 83% male with a mean age of around 64 years, ranging from about 20 to 80. Prior anti-PD-1, anti-PD-L1 or anti-CTLA-4 therapy was permitted, and approximately 40% of dose-escalation patients had received checkpoint inhibitors. Partial responses were achieved by three dose-escalation patients, of whom one had hepatocellular carcinoma and two had cutaneous melanoma. The purpose of peripheral TCRbeta sequencing was to test whether ivuxolimab changed TCR sequence diversity and led to clonal T-cell expansion. The paper reports the monotherapy dose-escalation portion (N of about 47 patients) of the phase I ivuxolimab trial. Study-wide findings and limitations: Which antigens the clonally expanded peripheral T cells were specific for was not determined. Partial responders in the 0.1-3.0 mg/kg groups had among the lowest normalized peripheral clonal expansion, especially among CD8+ T cells. After ivuxolimab, more expanded clones were found on average in CD8+ T cells than in CD4+ T cells. Low levels of normalized T-cell clonal expansion were also seen in some patients who did not respond. At doses of 0.1 to 3.0 mg/kg, clonal expansion of both CD4+ and CD8+ T cells in blood was seen between baseline and week 6.

Patients with autoimmune disease history or receiving systemic immunosuppression were excluded from the trial. Peripheral blood for TCR sequencing was drawn from every dose cohort at baseline, at cycle 4 day 1 and at cycle 7 day 1. The samples were drawn from a first-in-human, open-label, multicenter phase I dose-escalation trial of ivuxolimab. Adults with locally advanced or metastatic melanoma, renal cell, hepatocellular, or head and neck squamous cell carcinoma were enrolled in the trial. CD4+ and CD8+ T cells were sorted separately from peripheral blood before TCR sequencing. Notes on this clone: Its antigen is currently not known. There are no base qualities to consult, and no much larger clone falls within one base.

Genomic DNA was isolated from the sorted cells so that the TCRbeta CDR3 region could be sequenced. TCRbeta CDR3 regions were sequenced using the immunoSEQ Assay. Entries here come from immuneACCESS through TCRdb and include only in-frame sequences with V and J called. Some clones fail to appear in such tables; in the studies checked, an unresolved V gene covers under half of the shortfall, and the cause of the remainder is unknown. The sample has nearly 70,000 clones on record, 70% to 90% of them singletons. The ten top clones hold roughly 8.2% of the sample. Spanning cysteine to phenylalanine, the CDR3 consists of 11 amino acids. The entry retains the CDR3 DNA only, 33 bases that are in frame from base 1. Via the germline V gene, CDR1 is LGHNT and CDR2 FRNRAP. V loses 6 bases, J loses 0 bases, and the germline ends lie 3 bases apart.

The chain is assembled from TRBV12-5 and TRBJ2-7, with the D gene call left open. This specimen consisted of CD4+ or CD8+ T cells sorted from blood, obtained in a trial of the OX40 agonist ivuxolimab. The sequence was obtained from an adult with an advanced solid tumor such as melanoma, head and neck, liver or kidney cancer. In nucleotides, the sequence is TGTGCTAGTGGCTTCTCCTACGAGCAGTACTTC. This gives the protein CASGFSYEQYF.